This record covers a single T cell receptor beta chain. CDR3 length: 16 residues. CDR1 is MNHEY and CDR2 is SVGAGI in the germline V gene. V was pared by 0 bases and J by 4 bases, with 14 bases between. The entry originates in a study of CD8 T cells in Susac syndrome. For the study at large: Each patient with Susac syndrome, at the time of blood draw, was therapy-naive, on corticosteroids, or on intravenous immunoglobulin alone.

The RNA input was about 0.45 to 1 ug, and it was reverse transcribed with random hexamers. Amplification of TCR beta CDR3 was carried out by immunoSEQ multiplex PCR, which covered 54 Vbeta and 13 Jbeta segments. TCRdb reprocessed the immunoSEQ multiplex PCR reads via MiXCR and lists one record per CDR3 protein. This sample has 150,000 or so distinct CDR3 sequences, with more than 85% found just once. The sample consisted of CD4+ T cells from PBMCs. The V gene is TRBV6-5, the J gene TRBJ2-3; D is unclear. The TCR comes from a human donor with Susac syndrome. For the CDR3, the DNA is TGTGCCAGCAGTTACTCTCCGGGCTCCGTGGCAGATACGCAGTATTTT. Translated: CASSYSPGSVADTQYF.